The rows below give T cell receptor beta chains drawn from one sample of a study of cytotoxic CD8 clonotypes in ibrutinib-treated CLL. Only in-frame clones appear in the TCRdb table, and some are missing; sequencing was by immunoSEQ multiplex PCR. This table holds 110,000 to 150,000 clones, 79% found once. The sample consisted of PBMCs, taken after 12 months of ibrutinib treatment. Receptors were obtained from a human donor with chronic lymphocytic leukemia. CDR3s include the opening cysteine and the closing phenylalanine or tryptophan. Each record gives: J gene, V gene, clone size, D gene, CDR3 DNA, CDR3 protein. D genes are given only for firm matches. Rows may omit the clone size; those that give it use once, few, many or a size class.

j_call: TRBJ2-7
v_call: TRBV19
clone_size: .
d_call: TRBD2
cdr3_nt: TGTGCCACTAGACTAGCGGGAATTTCCGTGGGCTCCTACGAGCAGTACTTC
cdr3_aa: CATRLAGISVGSYEQYF

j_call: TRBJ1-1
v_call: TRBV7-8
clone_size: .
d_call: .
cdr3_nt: TGTGCCAGCAGCTTAGCTTTGGATCTTGTAGCTTTCTTT
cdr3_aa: CASSLALDLVAFF

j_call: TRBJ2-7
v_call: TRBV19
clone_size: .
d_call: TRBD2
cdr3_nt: TGTGCCAGTTCTCCCACCCGGACTAGCGGGAGCTACGAGCAGTACTTC
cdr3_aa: CASSPTRTSGSYEQYF

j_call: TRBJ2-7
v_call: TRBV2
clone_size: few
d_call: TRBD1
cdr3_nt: TGTGCCAGTACAGGGGAATCGTCCACCTACGAGCAGTACTTC
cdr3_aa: CASTGESSTYEQYF

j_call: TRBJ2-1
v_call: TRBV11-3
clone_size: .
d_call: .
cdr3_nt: TGTGCCAGCAGCTTTTATGGGACCCCAGGCAATGAGCAGTTCTTC
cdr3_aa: CASSFYGTPGNEQFF

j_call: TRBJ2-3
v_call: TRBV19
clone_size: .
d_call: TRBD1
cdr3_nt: TGTGCCAGTAGTAGCCAGGGGGCAAGCACAGATACGCAGTATTTT
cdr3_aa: CASSSQGASTDTQYF

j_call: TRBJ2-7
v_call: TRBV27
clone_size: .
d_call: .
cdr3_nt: TGTGCCAGCAGTTTAGGTCGGGGCGAGCAGTACTTC
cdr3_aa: CASSLGRGEQYF

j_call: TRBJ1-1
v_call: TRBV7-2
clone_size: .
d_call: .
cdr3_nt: TGTGCCAGCAGCGATCCGAACACTGAAGCTTTCTTT
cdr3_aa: CASSDPNTEAFF

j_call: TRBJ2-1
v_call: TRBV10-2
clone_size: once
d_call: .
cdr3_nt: TGCGCCAGCAGTGAGTCGAATGAGCAGTTCTTC
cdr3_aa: CASSESNEQFF

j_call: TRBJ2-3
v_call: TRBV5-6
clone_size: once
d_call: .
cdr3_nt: TGTGCCAGCAGCCCTGGCGGAAGCACAGATACGCAGTATTTT
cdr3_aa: CASSPGGSTDTQYF

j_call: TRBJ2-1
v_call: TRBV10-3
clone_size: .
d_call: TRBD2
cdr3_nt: TGTGCCATCAGCAGCCAGCTAGCGGGGTACTACAATGAGCAGTTCTTC
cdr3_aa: CAISSQLAGYYNEQFF

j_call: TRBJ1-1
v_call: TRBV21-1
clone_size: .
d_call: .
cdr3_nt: TGTGCCAGCAGCAAAGACGAGGGGGAGAACACTGAAGCTTTCTTT
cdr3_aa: CASSKDEGENTEAFF

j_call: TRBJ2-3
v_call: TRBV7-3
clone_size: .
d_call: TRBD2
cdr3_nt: TGTGCCAGCAGCATGACTAGCGGGTCAGATACGCAGTATTTT
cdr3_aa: CASSMTSGSDTQYF

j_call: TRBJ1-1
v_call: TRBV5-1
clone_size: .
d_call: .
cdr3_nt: TGCGCCAGCAGCTTGTATTGGGGATCGAACACTGAAGCTTTCTTT
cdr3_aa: CASSLYWGSNTEAFF

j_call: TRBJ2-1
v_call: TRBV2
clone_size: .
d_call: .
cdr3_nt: TGTGCCAGCAGTGAAGACACCCGAGGCAATGAGCAGTTCTTC
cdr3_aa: CASSEDTRGNEQFF

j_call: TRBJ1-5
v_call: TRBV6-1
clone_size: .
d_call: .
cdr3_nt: TGTGCCAGCAGTGGCTATCAGCCCCAGCATTTT
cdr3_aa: CASSGYQPQHF

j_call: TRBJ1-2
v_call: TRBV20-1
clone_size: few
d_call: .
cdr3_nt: TGCAGTGCTAGAAGGGGAATTGGCTACACCTTC
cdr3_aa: CSARRGIGYTF

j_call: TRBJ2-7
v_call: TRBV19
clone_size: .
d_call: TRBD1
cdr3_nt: TGTGCCAGTGGCCCTCGGACAGGGAAAAGATACGAGCAGTACTTC
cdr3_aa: CASGPRTGKRYEQYF

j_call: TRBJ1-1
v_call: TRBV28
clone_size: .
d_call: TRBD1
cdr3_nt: TGTGCCACTTCAGGGGGCACTGAAGCTTTCTTT
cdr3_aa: CATSGGTEAFF

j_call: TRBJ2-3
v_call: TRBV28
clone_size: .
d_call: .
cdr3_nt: TGTGCCGCCACGTCCAGTCTCCGCACAGATACGCAGTATTTT
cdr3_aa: CAATSSLRTDTQYF

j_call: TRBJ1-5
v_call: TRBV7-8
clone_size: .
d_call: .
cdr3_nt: TGTGCCAGCAGCCGCGGGCTAGATCAGCCCCAGCATTTT
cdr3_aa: CASSRGLDQPQHF

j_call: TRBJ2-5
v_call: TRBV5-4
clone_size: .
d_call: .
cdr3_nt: TGTGCCAGCAGCTTACCAGCGATGATTGGGAAAGAGACCCAGTACTTC
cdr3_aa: CASSLPAMIGKETQYF

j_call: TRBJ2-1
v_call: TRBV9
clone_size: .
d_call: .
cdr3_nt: TGTGCCAGCAGCGCCACCGGGACTCTTCCCTACAATGAGCAGTTCTTC
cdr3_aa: CASSATGTLPYNEQFF

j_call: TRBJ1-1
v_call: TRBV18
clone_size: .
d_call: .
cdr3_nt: TGTGCCAGCTCAAGGACGGGATTAGGGGCTGAAGCTTTCTTT
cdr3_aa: CASSRTGLGAEAFF

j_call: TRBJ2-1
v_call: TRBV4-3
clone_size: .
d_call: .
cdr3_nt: TGCGCCAGCAGCCAAGATCCCCGGGGCGGTTACAATGAGCAGTTCTTC
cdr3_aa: CASSQDPRGGYNEQFF

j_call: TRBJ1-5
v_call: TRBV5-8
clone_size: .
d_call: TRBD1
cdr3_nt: TGTGCCAGCAGCCCCCGGACAGGGGGAAATCAGCCCCAGCATTTT
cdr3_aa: CASSPRTGGNQPQHF

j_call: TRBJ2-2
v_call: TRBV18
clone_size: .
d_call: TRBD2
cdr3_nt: TGTGCCAGCTCGGCAGCGGGAGAAACCGGGGAGCTGTTTTTT
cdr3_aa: CASSAAGETGELFF

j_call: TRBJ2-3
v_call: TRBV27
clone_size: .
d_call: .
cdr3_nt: TGTGCCAGCAGTTTAAATACAGATACGCAGTATTTT
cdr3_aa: CASSLNTDTQYF

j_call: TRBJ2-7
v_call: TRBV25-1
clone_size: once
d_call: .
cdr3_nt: TGTGCCAGCAGTCAGACCGGGACGCCTGGGGCCGAGCAGTACTTC
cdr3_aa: CASSQTGTPGAEQYF

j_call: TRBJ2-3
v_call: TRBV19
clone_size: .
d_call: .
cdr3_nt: TGTGCCAGTAGGACCATAAACACAGATACGCAGTATTTT
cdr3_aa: CASRTINTDTQYF

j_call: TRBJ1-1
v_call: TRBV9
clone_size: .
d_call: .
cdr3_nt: TGTGCCAGCAGCGTAGACCCGACCATGAACACTGAAGCTTTCTTT
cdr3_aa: CASSVDPTMNTEAFF

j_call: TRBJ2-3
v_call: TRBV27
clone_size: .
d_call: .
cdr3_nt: TGTGCCAGCAGTTTATACTGGGGATTTAACACAGATACGCAGTATTTT
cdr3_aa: CASSLYWGFNTDTQYF

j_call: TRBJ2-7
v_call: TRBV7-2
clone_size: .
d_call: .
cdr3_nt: TGTGCCAGCAGGCTTACGGGGCGATACGAGCAGTACTTC
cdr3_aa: CASRLTGRYEQYF

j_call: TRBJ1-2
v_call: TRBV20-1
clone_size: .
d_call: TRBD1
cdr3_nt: TGCAGTGCTAGATCACAGGGGGGCTACACCTTC
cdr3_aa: CSARSQGGYTF

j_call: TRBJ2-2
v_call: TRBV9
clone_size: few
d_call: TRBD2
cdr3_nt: TGTGCCAGCAGCCTACTCCCGGGACTAGCGGGCACCGGGGAGCTGTTTTTT
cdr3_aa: CASSLLPGLAGTGELFF

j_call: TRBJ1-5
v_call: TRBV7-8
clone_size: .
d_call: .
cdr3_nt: TGTGCCAGCAGCCCACACCCAATCACAGGGATGGGACAGCCCCAGCATTTT
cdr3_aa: CASSPHPITGMGQPQHF

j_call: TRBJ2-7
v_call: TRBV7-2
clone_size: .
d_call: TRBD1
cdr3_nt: TGTGCCAGCAGCCCCGCCTTCTCAGGGGGGCAGTACTTC
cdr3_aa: CASSPAFSGGQYF

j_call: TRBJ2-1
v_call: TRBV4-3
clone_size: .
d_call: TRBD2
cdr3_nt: TGCGCCAGCAGCCACCGATTTTGGGGGAGGGCCTTAAATGAGCAGTTCTTC
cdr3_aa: CASSHRFWGRALNEQFF

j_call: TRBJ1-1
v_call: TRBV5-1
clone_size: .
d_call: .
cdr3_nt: TGCGCCAGCAGCTGGGGGCAGGGCAACACTGAAGCTTTCTTT
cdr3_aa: CASSWGQGNTEAFF

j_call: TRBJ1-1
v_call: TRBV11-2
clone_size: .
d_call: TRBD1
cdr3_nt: TGTGCCAGCAGCTGGGACAGGGCAACTGAAGCTTTCTTT
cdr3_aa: CASSWDRATEAFF

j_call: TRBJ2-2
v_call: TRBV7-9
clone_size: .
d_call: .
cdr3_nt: TGTGCCAGCAGCTTTTCGGCTGGGGTGGAGCTGTTTTTT
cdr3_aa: CASSFSAGVELFF

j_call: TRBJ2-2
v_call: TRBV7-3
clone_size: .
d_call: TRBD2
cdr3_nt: TGTGCCAGCAGCCTCAGCGGGATGGTCACCGGGGAGCTGTTTTTT
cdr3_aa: CASSLSGMVTGELFF

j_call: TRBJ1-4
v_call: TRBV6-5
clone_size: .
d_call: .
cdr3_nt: TGTGCCAGCAGTTACGCTCAGGGGGAAAAACTGTTTTTT
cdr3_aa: CASSYAQGEKLFF

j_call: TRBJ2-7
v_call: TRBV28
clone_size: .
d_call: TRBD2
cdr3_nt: TGTGCCAGCAGTTTAATGGGACTAGCGACCTCCTACGAGCAGTACTTC
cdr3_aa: CASSLMGLATSYEQYF

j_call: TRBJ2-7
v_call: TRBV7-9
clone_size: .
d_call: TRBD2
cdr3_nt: TGTGCCAGCAGCGGACTAGCGGAAGACTACGAGCAGTACTTC
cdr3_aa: CASSGLAEDYEQYF

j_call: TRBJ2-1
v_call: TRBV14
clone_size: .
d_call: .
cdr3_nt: TGTGCCAGCAGCCAGGTGGGAGAGTCCTACAATGAGCAGTTCTTC
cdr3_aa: CASSQVGESYNEQFF

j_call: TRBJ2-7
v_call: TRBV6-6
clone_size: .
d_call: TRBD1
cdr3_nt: TGTGCCAGCAGTCTCTGGACAGGGTACGAGCAGTACTTC
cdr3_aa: CASSLWTGYEQYF

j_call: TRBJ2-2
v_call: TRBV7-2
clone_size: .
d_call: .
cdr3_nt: TGTGCCAGCAGCAGAGAGCAGGACACCGGGGAGCTGTTTTTT
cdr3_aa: CASSREQDTGELFF

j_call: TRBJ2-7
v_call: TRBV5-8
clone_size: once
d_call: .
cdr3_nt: TGTGCCAGCAGCTCCGCCGGGATCCCCTACGAGCAGTACTTC
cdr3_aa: CASSSAGIPYEQYF

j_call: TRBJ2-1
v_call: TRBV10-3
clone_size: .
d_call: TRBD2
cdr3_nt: TGTGCCATCAGCGAGTTCGGTAGCGGGAGGGCGCTTGAGCAGTTCTTC
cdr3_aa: CAISEFGSGRALEQFF

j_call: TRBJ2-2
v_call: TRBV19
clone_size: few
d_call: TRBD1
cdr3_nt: TGTGCCAGTAGGAGGGGGCAGTACGGTACCGGGGAGCTGTTTTTT
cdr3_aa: CASRRGQYGTGELFF

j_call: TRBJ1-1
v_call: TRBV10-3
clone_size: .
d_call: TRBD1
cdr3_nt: TGTGCCATCCGTACAGGGGACGCTACTGAAGCTTTCTTT
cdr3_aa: CAIRTGDATEAFF

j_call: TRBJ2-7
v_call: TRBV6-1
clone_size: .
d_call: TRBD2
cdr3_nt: TGTGCCAGCTCCACGGGGGGGACTCTCTCCTACGAGCAGTACTTC
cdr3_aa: CASSTGGTLSYEQYF

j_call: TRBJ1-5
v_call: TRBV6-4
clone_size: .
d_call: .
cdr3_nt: TGTGCCAGCAGTGAAGGTCAGGGTTTAGGTATGGATAGCAATCAGCCCCAGCATTTT
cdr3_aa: CASSEGQGLGMDSNQPQHF